This passage covers 24 T cell receptor beta chains from one sample sequenced in a study of spatial heterogeneity in lung cancer. One entry per CDR3 protein, called by TCRdb with MiXCR from the 5' RACE reads. The sample includes 2,500 to 3,500 distinct CDR3 sequences, 17% of them seen just once. Overall study findings and caveats: Counts of expanded intratumoral alpha and beta TCRs tracked tumor mutation counts.

For these TCRs, the target antigens are not known. The time point denotes: sample taken at primary tumor resection. The specimen was lung tumor tissue, collected at surgery. Every receptor here comes from a male donor with early-stage non-small cell lung cancer.

Comments on this clonotype: Mismatch with germline at one junction end may stem from a read error. This beta chain is an unintended read in a library built for alpha chains; its size means little. CDR3 DNA: TGCGCCAGCCGCCCTTCTCTTGGGTCGGCGGTGCGCGCCTTC. Protein sequence: CASRPSLGSAVRAF. The J gene is TRBJ1-2, the V gene TRBV23-1; D unclear. TRBV23-1 is noted as an ORF with a role that remains uncertain. The length of the CDR3 is 14 residues.

On this clonotype: The size of this beta chain means little, since it is a stray read in a library made for alpha chains. The chain combines TRBV6-1 with TRBJ1-6; D unresolved. This CDR3 has 15 residues. V was trimmed by 2 bases and J by 5 bases, leaving 10 bases between them. Germline values: CDR1 MNHNS, CDR2 SASEGT. This chain's CDR3 is CASSELGFDNSPLHF. DNA of the CDR3: TGTGCCAGCAGTGAATTAGGGTTCGATAATTCACCCCTCCACTTT.

Sample share makes this clonotype medium-sized (0.01 to 0.1%). In a library made to pick up alpha chains, this beta chain is a stray read with a size that means little. V gene TRBV5-1 combines with J gene TRBJ1-5, with 7 nucleotides matching TRBD1. J was trimmed by 5 bases and V by 4 bases; bases with no gene match: 6. Germline CDR1 is SGHRS and CDR2 is YFSETQ. The CDR3 runs to 14 residues. The CDR3 here is CASSGGQPDQPQHF. The CDR3 DNA reads as TGCGCCAGCAGCGGGGGACAGCCAGATCAGCCCCAGCATTTT. The variable domain in full, with the rest retrieved from reference TRBV5-1 and TRBJ1-5, is KAGVTQTPRYLIKTRGQQVTLSCSPISGHRSVSWYQQTPGQGLQFLFEYFSETQRNKGNFPGRFSGRQFSNSRSEMNVSTLELGDSALYLCASSGGQPDQPQHFGDGTRLSIL.

This clonotype has at least ten counts. This beta chain came through as a stray read in a library set up for alpha chains, and its size says little. V gene TRBV9 combines with J gene TRBJ2-3; 12 bases agree with TRBD2. V lost 4 bases and J lost 3; bases outside the gene matches: 3. The CDR3 length is 15 residues. Per germline, CDR1 SGDLS and CDR2 YYNGEE. The CDR3 region is CASSLTSGGTDTQYF. CDR3 bases: TGTGCCAGCAGCCTAACTAGCGGGGGGACAGATACGCAGTATTTT.

This clonotype was picked up a small number of times. Found in a library prepared for alpha chains, this beta chain is an off-target read, and its abundance has little meaning. The chain has TRBV9 and TRBJ1-4; tentatively, D is TRBD1 (5 bases). Germline V CDR1 and CDR2: SGDLS, YYNGEE. V shed 2 bases and J shed 3 bases, with 8 bases lying between them. This CDR3 comprises 14 residues. CDR3 nucleotides: TGTGCCAGCAGCGTCGACAGCTCTAATGAAAAACTGTTTTTT. Translated: CASSVDSSNEKLFF. Supplemented by reference TRBV9 and TRBJ1-4, the full variable domain reads DSGVTQTPKHLITATGQRVTLRCSPRSGDLSVYWYQQSLDQGLQFLIQYYNGEERAKGNILERFSAQQFPDLHSELNLSSLELGDSALYFCASSVDSSNEKLFFGSGTQLSVL.

A word on this clonotype: A library prepared for alpha chains yielded this beta chain as an off-target read; its size is of little meaning. J is TRBJ2-5 and V is TRBV2, with 13 bases identical to TRBD2. The CDR3 spans 18 residues. The ends lost 2 bases at V and 9 bases at J; junction bases unmatched: 15. Per germline, CDR1 SNHLY and CDR2 FYNNEI. In DNA form, the CDR3 reads TGTGCCAGCAGTGAAATCGGGACTAGCGGGGCCGTTGGGGAGGCCCAGTACTTC. Protein: CASSEIGTSGAVGEAQYF. Using reference TRBV2 and TRBJ2-5 for the parts outside the CDR3, the full variable domain is EPEVTQTPSHQVTQMGQEVILRCVPISNHLYFYWYRQILGQKVEFLVSFYNNEISEKSEIFDDQFSVERPDGSNFTLKIRSTKLEDSAMYFCASSEIGTSGAVGEAQYFGPGTRLLVL.

As for this clonotype: Since the library was made to target alpha chains, this beta chain is a stray read and its abundance is not meaningful. The chain couples TRBV7-3 to TRBJ2-2; 8 bases map to TRBD1. The germline V gene has CDR1 SGHTA and CDR2 FQGTGA. The CDR3 contains 15 residues. J was trimmed by 4 bases and V by 2 bases; bases with no gene match: 3. This chain's CDR3 is CASSLGQGITGELFF. The CDR3 nucleotides read TGTGCCAGCAGCTTAGGACAGGGAATCACCGGGGAGCTGTTTTTT. Supplemented by reference TRBV7-3 and TRBJ2-2, the full variable domain reads GAGVSQTPSNKVTEKGKYVELRCDPISGHTALYWYRQSLGQGPEFLIYFQGTGAADDSGLPNDRFFAVRPEGSVSTLKIQRTERGDSAVYLCASSLGQGITGELFFGEGSRLTVL.

This clonotype was counted between two and nine times. Since it is a stray read in a library aimed at alpha chains, this beta chain has a size that is not meaningful. The chain has TRBV9 and TRBJ2-7; TRBD1 agrees at 7 bases. Germline values: CDR1 SGDLS, CDR2 YYNGEE. V lost 3 bases and J lost 6; bases outside the gene matches: 6. The CDR3 runs to 13 residues. The chain's CDR3 is CASSGGQQSEQYF. The CDR3 coding sequence is TGTGCCAGCAGCGGGGGACAGCAGAGCGAGCAGTACTTC.

Note on this clonotype: This beta chain turned up in a library designed for alpha chains; as an off-target read, its abundance says little. The chain combines TRBV7-3 with TRBJ2-1; D ambiguous. The V gene lost 3 bases and the J gene lost 4 bases, with 10 bases spanning the gap. Looked up from germline, CDR1 is SGHTA and CDR2 is FQGTGA. The CDR3 totals 14 residues. The CDR3 region has the DNA TGTGCCAGCAGCTTGGGGTATACTTACAATGAGCAGTTCTTC. Protein sequence: CASSLGYTYNEQFF.

This clonotype was detected a few times. The size of this beta chain means little, since it is a stray read in a library made for alpha chains. V usage is TRBV7-2 and J usage is TRBJ1-6, with a possible D match to TRBD1 (5 bases). The CDR3 contains 14 residues. V lost 4 bases to trimming and J lost 10 bases, with 14 bases between them. Germline V gives CDR1 SGHTA, CDR2 FQGNSA. CDR3 DNA sequence: TGTGCCAGCAGCTCCTCTGACAGAAGCTCACCCCTCCACTTT. Residues: CASSSSDRSSPLHF.

In its sample, this clonotype ranks as medium-sized. As an off-target read in a library built for alpha chains, this beta chain has a frequency of little significance. This sequence joins TRBV12-5 and TRBJ1-2; 7 nucleotides align to TRBD1. Losses at the gene ends were 1 base for V and 0 bases for J; bases not matched to a gene: 5. The germline V gene encodes CDR1 LGHNT and CDR2 FRNRAP. The CDR3 is made up of 16 amino acids. The DNA of the CDR3 is TGTGCTAGTGGTTTGGATACAGGGGCTACTAACTATGGCTACACCTTC. Its protein is CASGLDTGATNYGYTF.

This clonotype showed up just a few times. This beta chain turned up in a library designed for alpha chains; as an off-target read, its abundance says little. This sequence joins TRBV4-2 and TRBJ2-6; weak D call: TRBD1 (5 bases). Trimming pared 0 bases from V and 2 bases from J, leaving 8 bases between. The V gene's germline CDR1 is LGHNA and CDR2 YNFKEQ. The CDR3 covers 16 residues. The CDR3 bases are TGTGCCAGCAGCCAAGATCCGGACACTGGGGCCAACGTCCTGACTTTC. It specifies CASSQDPDTGANVLTF.

This clonotype is large (0.1 to 1%) within its sample. This beta chain slipped into a library made for alpha chains as a stray read, so its size is not meaningful. CDR3 nucleotides: TGTGCCAGCAGGGGACTAGCGGGAGGGGAAGATACGCAGTATTTT. This gives the protein CASRGLAGGEDTQYF. The rearrangement links TRBV27 to TRBJ2-3; TRBD2 matches at 16 bases. V was clipped by 6 bases and J by 5 bases; unmatched bases: 2. The CDR3 runs to 15 residues. The germline gives CDR1 MNHEY, CDR2 SMNVEV (reference sequence).

Remarks on this clonotype: Little can be read into the size of this beta chain, an off-target read in a library designed for alpha chains. The chain joins TRBV29-1 to TRBJ1-2; D is unclear. V was trimmed by 8 bases and J by 6 bases, leaving 10 bases between them. Germline values: CDR1 SQVTM, CDR2 ANQGSEA. The CDR3 extends over 10 amino acids. CDR3 sequence reads: CSFRENGYTF. CDR3 sequence (DNA): TGCAGCTTTAGGGAGAATGGCTACACCTTC.

This clonotype was picked up a small number of times. The library was built for alpha chains, so this beta chain is an off-target read and its size means little. This chain links TRBV15 with TRBJ2-5; possible D gene TRBD2, 6 bases. Germline V gives CDR1 LNHNV, CDR2 YYDKDF (reference sequence). Trimming shortened V by 2 bases and J by 5 bases, and 12 bases separated the two germline ends. CDR3 size: 14 residues. CDR3 region: CATSRREFEETQYF. CDR3 nucleotides: TGTGCCACCAGCAGACGGGAGTTCGAGGAGACCCAGTACTTC.

This clonotype is labeled as large (0.1 to 1%). This beta chain is an off-target read within a library intended for alpha chains, so its frequency means little. CDR3: CSVEPSGDEQFF. The CDR3 bases are TGCAGCGTTGAGCCGAGTGGGGATGAGCAGTTCTTC. The chain carries TRBV29-1 and TRBJ2-1; D is ambiguous. V lost 3 bases and J 8 bases, leaving 11 bases between the germline ends. The CDR3 extends over 12 amino acids. Germline CDR1 and CDR2: SQVTM and ANQGSEA.

This clonotype is medium-sized. This beta chain is a stray read from a library made for alpha chains; its abundance is not meaningful. The chain links TRBV5-1 to TRBJ2-2; D not certain. Germline V gene data show CDR1 as SGHRS and CDR2 as YFSETQ. CDR3 length equals 15 residues. Trimming shortened V by 0 bases and J by 2 bases, and 8 bases separated the two germline ends. The CDR3 sequence: CASSLGTHNTGELFF. The CDR3 DNA is TGCGCCAGCAGCTTGGGAACACATAACACCGGGGAGCTGTTTTTT.

In the case of this clonotype: The size of this beta chain means little, since it is a stray read in a library made for alpha chains. This chain uses TRBV10-3 with TRBJ2-7; TRBD1 is a possible D gene (5 bases). V lost 3 bases and J lost 3, with 9 bases in between. This CDR3 comprises 13 residues. The V gene's germline CDR1 is ENHRY and CDR2 SYGVKD. CDR3 DNA: TGTGCCATCAGTGATGGGCAGGGCTACGAGCAGTACTTC. Encoded protein: CAISDGQGYEQYF.

This clonotype is deemed medium-sized (0.01 to 0.1%). This beta chain is a stray sequence in a library constructed for alpha chains; its clone size is not meaningful. This chain joins TRBV28 and TRBJ2-7; TRBD2 matches at 11 bases. V dropped 4 bases and J dropped 3; count of bases not matched to a gene: 5. The CDR3 is made up of 15 amino acids. The germline V gene encodes CDR1 MDHEN and CDR2 SYDVKM. CDR3 in amino acids: CASSYLAGGNYEQYF. CDR3 nucleotides: TGTGCCAGCAGTTACCTAGCGGGAGGAAACTACGAGCAGTACTTC.

In its sample, this clonotype was seen a few times. This beta chain was picked up by a library intended for alpha chains and is off target, so its count carries little meaning. The chain uses TRBV7-6 and TRBJ2-5; 9 positions agree with TRBD2. Per germline, CDR1 SGHVS and CDR2 FNYEAQ. V shed 5 bases, J shed 3 bases, and the junction held 7 bases outside the gene matches. CDR3 length equals 15 residues. CDR3 sequence reads: CASSISGGGEETQYF. The CDR3 DNA is TGTGCCAGCAGCATTAGCGGGGGAGGGGAAGAGACCCAGTACTTC.

This clonotype is medium-sized in the sample. This beta chain slipped into a library made for alpha chains as a stray read, so its size is not meaningful. The rearrangement links TRBV5-1 to TRBJ2-5, with D possibly matching TRBD2 (5 bases). The CDR3 loop spans 18 amino acids. Germline loops: CDR1 SGHRS, CDR2 YFSETQ. V gave up 0 bases and J gave up 4 bases, with 22 bases separating them. The CDR3, as DNA: TGCGCCAGCAGCTTGGGGGGTTTCTCCCAAGCGGCGGGAGAGACCCAGTACTTC. Amino acids: CASSLGGFSQAAGETQYF.

As for this clonotype: This beta chain is an off-target read within a library intended for alpha chains, so its frequency means little. This chain links TRBV3-1 with TRBJ2-7; no clear D gene. This CDR3 contains 16 residues. The V gene lost 0 bases and the J gene lost 1 base, with 13 bases spanning the gap. Germline V gene lookup returns CDR1 LGHDT and CDR2 YNNKEL (reference sequence). CDR3 sequence: CASSQEYSYISYEQYF. The CDR3 DNA sequence: TGTGCCAGCAGCCAAGAATACAGCTACATATCCTACGAGCAGTACTTC.

This clonotype has only a few counts. This beta chain is off target for a library built for alpha chains, so its abundance means little. CDR3 nucleotide sequence: TGCGCCAGCAGCCAAGCCCAGCAAAGCACAGATACGCAGTATTTT. It codes for CASSQAQQSTDTQYF. The V call is TRBV4-1, the J call TRBJ2-3; D is ambiguous. Trimming took off 1 base at V and 0 bases at J, with 8 bases between the two ends. The CDR3 spans 15 residues. Germline V CDR1 and CDR2: MGHRA, YSYEKL.

Points on this clonotype: Within a library made for alpha chains, this beta chain is off target, and its count is uninformative. This rearrangement joins TRBV6-5 to TRBJ2-5; D ambiguous. CDR3 length equals 14 residues. Trimming shortened V by 0 bases and J by 4 bases, and 9 bases separated the two germline ends. Germline V gene data show CDR1 as MNHEY and CDR2 as SVGAGI. CDR3 DNA sequence: TGTGCCAGCAGTTACTCGTTAGGTAGAGAGACCCAGTACTTC. It yields the protein CASSYSLGRETQYF.